The 5 T cell receptor beta chains in this list originate from one sample, sequenced in a study of glioma-infiltrating T cells. Using RNA template, CDR3s of TCR alpha and beta were amplified with iRepertoire arm-PCR. TCRdb reanalysed the multiplex PCR reads using MiXCR and keeps one entry per CDR3 protein. This table holds more than 95,000 distinct CDR3 sequences, about 30% found once. Specimen: glioma tissue, nonneoplastic brain tissue, or PBMCs (not recorded which). The receptors were sampled from a human donor with low-grade glioma or glioblastoma, undergoing nonglioma brain surgery, or in good health (not recorded which).

Of note for this clonotype: This may stem from a read error, because a much larger clone lies one nucleotide away. V gene TRBV3-1 combines with J gene TRBJ1-5; D unclear. The CDR3 totals 14 residues. Trimming took off 3 bases at V and 0 bases at J, with 6 bases between the two ends. CDR1 and CDR2 from the germline V gene are LGHDT and YNNKEL (reference sequence). CDR3 DNA: TGTGCCAGCAGCCATGAAGTTAGCAATCAGCCCCAGCATTTT. Protein: CASSHEVSNQPQHF. The full variable domain, completed using reference TRBV3-1 and TRBJ1-5, is DTAVSQTPKYLVTQMGNDKSIKCEQNLGHDTMYWYKQDSKKFLKIMFSYNNKELIINETVPNRFSPKSPDKAHLNLHINSLELGDSAVYFCASSHEVSNQPQHFGDGTRLSIL.

At least ten counts were recorded for this clonotype. V is TRBV28 and J is TRBJ1-6; TRBD1 might be the D (6 bases). The CDR3 length is 16 residues. Germline V CDR1 and CDR2: MDHEN, SYDVKM. The V gene lost 5 bases and the J gene lost 3 bases, with 14 bases spanning the gap. CDR3 sequence reads: CASSPDAGDYNSPLHF. DNA of the CDR3: TGTGCCAGCAGTCCAGATGCAGGGGACTATAATTCACCCCTCCACTTT.

In the case of this clonotype: Given a much more abundant clone one base away, this may be a read error. The chain links TRBV4-2 to TRBJ2-4, with 10 positions matching TRBD2. The CDR3 extends over 16 amino acids. CDR1 and CDR2 from the germline V gene are LGHNA and YNFKEQ. CDR3 DNA sequence: TGTGCCAGCAGCCAAGATCGTTCTAGCGGGGGAAACATTCGGTACTTC. It codes for CASSQDRSSGGNIRYF.

This clonotype was observed a single time. The junction departs from germline at one end; a sequencing error may be responsible. The chain employs TRBV11-1 and TRBJ1-5, with D uncertain. The CDR3 length is 15 residues. Germline CDR1 is SGHAT and CDR2 is FQDESV (reference sequence). The CDR3 protein is CASRLGRLPNQPQHF. DNA for the CDR3: TGTGCCAGCAGATTAGGACGGCTCCCTAATCAGCCCCAGCATTTT.

This clonotype was found many times. The CDR3: CASSFVRAWEQYF. For the CDR3, the DNA is TGTGCCAGCAGCTTCGTCAGGGCTTGGGAGCAGTACTTC. The chain couples TRBV7-2 to TRBJ2-7; D possibly corresponds to TRBD1 (5 bases). This CDR3 has 13 residues. Trimming removed 3 bases at V and 7 bases at J, with 13 bases between. Germline CDR1 SGHTA, CDR2 FQGNSA. Filled out from reference TRBV7-2 and TRBJ2-7, the complete variable domain reads GAGVSQSPSNKVTEKGKDVELRCDPISGHTALYWYRQSLGQGLEFLIYFQGNSAPDKSGLPSDRFSAERTGGSVSTLTIQRTQQEDSAVYLCASSFVRAWEQYFGPGTRLTVT.